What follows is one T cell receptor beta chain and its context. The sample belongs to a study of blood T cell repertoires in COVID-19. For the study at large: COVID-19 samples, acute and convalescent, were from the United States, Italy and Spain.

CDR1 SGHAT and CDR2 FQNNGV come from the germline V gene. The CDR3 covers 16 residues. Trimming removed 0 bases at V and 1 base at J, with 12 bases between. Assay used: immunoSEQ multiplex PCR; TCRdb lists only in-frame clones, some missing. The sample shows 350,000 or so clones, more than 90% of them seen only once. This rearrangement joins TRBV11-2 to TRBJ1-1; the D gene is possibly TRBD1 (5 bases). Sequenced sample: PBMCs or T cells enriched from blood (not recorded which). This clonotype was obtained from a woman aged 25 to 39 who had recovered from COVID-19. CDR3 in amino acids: CASSLDGPGGNTEAFF. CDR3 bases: TGTGCCAGCAGCTTAGATGGCCCCGGGGGGAACACTGAAGCTTTCTTT.